This TCR beta chain was identified during a study of blood T cell repertoires in COVID-19. Looking at the study overall: Donors in the United States, Italy and Spain gave samples during acute or convalescent COVID-19.

Method: immunoSEQ multiplex PCR; TCRdb's copy keeps in-frame clones and lacks some. Among about 210,000 clones listed, around 80% were seen once. CDR1 and CDR2 (germline): SGHRS, YFSETQ. Deletions cut 0 bases from V and 2 bases from J, with 7 bases between. This CDR3 spans 14 amino acids. The sequence was collected from a woman aged 40 to 50 with acute or convalescent COVID-19. The chain is built from TRBV5-1 and TRBJ2-3, with D possibly matching TRBD1 (5 bases). Sequencing was performed on peripheral blood. The CDR3 region has the DNA TGCGCCAGCAGCTTGGGACAGTACACAGATACGCAGTATTTT. Translating gives CASSLGQYTDTQYF.